A single sample gave rise to the 5 T cell receptor beta chains below, sequenced in a study of blood T cell repertoires in COVID-19 (dated by TCRdb to the early 2020s). Preparation of the library involved the immunoSEQ multiplex PCR assay. This is the immuneACCESS table as TCRdb keeps it, with only in-frame sequences that have V and J called. A part of the clones is gone; compared with another copy, unresolved V genes explain less than half, and the rest is unexplained. The sample table records 490,000 or so clones; around 85% of these occur just once. The ten most abundant clones make up around 7.9% of the sample. Sequencing used PBMCs or T cells enriched from blood (not recorded which). These receptors all stem from a woman aged 60-75 years who had recovered from COVID-19.

The chain links TRBV13 to TRBJ1-3; 7 nucleotides agree with TRBD1. The CDR3 runs 16 residues. CDR1 is PRHDT, CDR2 FYEKMQ, per germline (reference sequence). The V gene end was trimmed by 5 bases and the J gene end by 4 bases; junction bases not matched to a gene: 11. The CDR3, as DNA: TGTGCCAGCAGCACCAGACAGGGTGGGACCGGAAACACCATATATTTT. Translating gives CASSTRQGGTGNTIYF.

The rearrangement links TRBV10-2 to TRBJ2-1, with D perhaps matching TRBD1 (5 bases). Trimming took 2 bases from V and 10 from J, leaving 21 bases between them. Germline assignment: CDR1 WSHSY and CDR2 SAAADI. CDR3 length: 16 residues. This chain's CDR3 is CASSEALGISGHEQFF. The CDR3, as DNA: TGCGCCAGCAGTGAGGCTTTAGGAATCTCAGGGCACGAGCAGTTCTTC.

This sequence joins TRBV11-2 and TRBJ2-2; D gene ambiguous. The CDR3 totals 12 residues. The V end was cut by 3 bases, the J end by 8 bases, with 7 bases between. Germline CDR1 reads SGHAT; CDR2 reads FQNNGV. The CDR3 reads CASSFKRGELFF. Written as DNA, the CDR3 is TGTGCCAGCAGCTTTAAGAGAGGGGAGCTGTTTTTT.

The rearrangement joins TRBV12-5 to TRBJ2-2, with D perhaps matching TRBD2 (5 bases). The V end lost 6 bases, the J end lost 10 bases, and 18 bases lay between the germline ends. Looked up from germline, CDR1 is LGHNT and CDR2 is FRNRAP. The CDR3 sequence is 14 residues long. CDR3: CASGALVDTAELFF. The CDR3 nucleotides read TGTGCTAGTGGAGCACTAGTAGACACGGCGGAGCTGTTTTTT. The whole variable domain, filled in from reference TRBV12-5 and TRBJ2-2, reads DARVTQTPRHKVTEMGQEVTMRCQPILGHNTVFWYRQTMMQGLELLAYFRNRAPLDDSGMPKDRFSAEMPDATLATLKIQPSEPRDSAVYFCASGALVDTAELFFGEGSRLTVL.

The chain recombines TRBV9 with TRBJ1-6; 7 bases line up with TRBD1. The CDR3 sequence is 16 residues long. J gave up 9 bases and V 0 bases, and 9 bases lay outside the gene matches. Germline V lookup: CDR1 SGDLS, CDR2 YYNGEE. CDR3 sequence: CASSVEDRLLGSPLHF. The CDR3 DNA reads as TGTGCCAGCAGCGTAGAGGACAGGCTCTTGGGTTCACCCCTCCACTTT.